Each of the 32 T cell receptor beta chains below was sequenced from the same sample in a study of early T cells in non-severe SARS-CoV-2 infection. One entry per CDR3 protein results from TCRdb running MiXCR on the 5' RACE reads. The data contain 80,000 or so distinct CDR3 sequences, around 5.6% of them singletons. Material: whole blood. These receptors were collected from an adult who was a healthcare worker with PCR-confirmed SARS-CoV-2 infection or an uninfected control (not recorded which).

This clonotype was picked up many times. The chain employs TRBV10-1 and TRBJ1-5, with 7 positions matching TRBD1. The CDR3 covers 16 residues. J gave up 3 bases and V 8 bases, and 13 bases lay outside the gene matches. The germline V gene encodes CDR1 WNHNN and CDR2 SYGVQD (reference sequence). In DNA form, the CDR3 reads TGCGCCAGCCCTCCCCTGACAGGGACATACAATCAGCCCCAGCATTTT. Translated, it gives CASPPLTGTYNQPQHF.

This clonotype showed up many times. This chain uses TRBV18 with TRBJ2-7, with D perhaps matching TRBD2 (5 bases). V dropped 6 bases and J dropped 3 bases, with 12 bases sitting between them. The length of the CDR3 is 13 residues. The germline V gene has CDR1 KGHSH and CDR2 LQKENI. CDR3 nucleotide sequence: TGTGCCAGCTCCTGGAGGAACAGCTACGAGCAGTACTTC. Residues: CASSWRNSYEQYF.

The sample holds a few counts of this clonotype. CDR3 bases: TGTGCCAGCAGCACCATTAATGAAAAACTGTTTTTT. Amino acids: CASSTINEKLFF. The chain has TRBV7-9 and TRBJ1-4; the D is unclear. The CDR3 is made up of 12 amino acids. Germline CDR1 reads SEHNR; CDR2 reads FQNEAQ (reference sequence). Deletions cut 5 bases from V and 4 bases from J, with 5 bases between.

In its sample, this clonotype was seen many times. This chain uses TRBV19 with TRBJ2-6, with D perhaps TRBD1 (6 bases). Trimming pared 5 bases from V and 2 bases from J, leaving 22 bases between. The germline gives CDR1 LNHDA, CDR2 SQIVND (reference sequence). The CDR3 spans 19 residues. The CDR3 reads CASSHIGRRAGAGANVLTF. CDR3 in DNA: TGTGCCAGTAGTCATATCGGTCGGCGGGCAGGGGCTGGGGCCAACGTCCTGACTTTC.

This clonotype has a handful of counts. The chain has TRBV12-3 or TRBV12-4 and TRBJ2-7; D is ambiguous. This CDR3 spans 13 amino acids. Trimming stripped 1 base from V and 5 bases from J, with 9 bases between. CDR3 region: CASSLDGSHEQYF. CDR3 DNA: TGTGCCAGCAGTTTAGACGGGTCCCACGAGCAGTACTTC.

The table lists this clonotype with a few counts. The CDR3 DNA reads as TGCAGTGCTAGAGACCTAGCGGGTACAGATACGCAGTATTTT. Its translation is CSARDLAGTDTQYF. This chain links TRBV20-1 with TRBJ2-3; 8 nucleotides agree with TRBD2. The V and J ends lost 0 bases and 3 bases, in that order; junction bases with no gene match: 2. Germline V gene data show CDR1 as DFQATT and CDR2 as SNEGSKA (reference sequence). The CDR3 has 14 residues.

This clonotype came up many times. V gene TRBV4-3 combines with J gene TRBJ2-5, with no clear D. V lost 4 bases and J 4 bases, leaving 10 bases between the germline ends. Germline CDR1 LGHNA, CDR2 YSLEER. CDR3 size: 13 residues. CDR3 DNA sequence: TGCGCCAGCAGCCGTGGCGGCGGAGAGACCCAGTACTTC. Translating it yields CASSRGGGETQYF.

The sample holds many counts of this clonotype. This chain connects TRBV7-6 to TRBJ1-4, with D hard to call. The CDR3 extends over 15 amino acids. V was pared by 3 bases and J by 7 bases, with 15 bases between. Germline V lookup: CDR1 SGHVS, CDR2 FNYEAQ. CDR3 in DNA: TGTGCCAGCAGCTTCGTAGGAGGGCTGTCTGAAAAACTGTTTTTT. This codes for CASSFVGGLSEKLFF.

Only a few counts were recorded for this clonotype. This chain uses TRBV20-1 with TRBJ2-7; D may be TRBD1 (5 bases). The germline V gene encodes CDR1 DFQATT and CDR2 SNEGSKA (reference sequence). The CDR3 runs 16 residues. V lost 0 bases and J lost 3, with 18 bases in between. In nucleotides, the CDR3 is TGCAGTGCTAGAGACCCCGCAGGGAACCTTCGCTACGAGCAGTACTTC. Its protein product is CSARDPAGNLRYEQYF.

In its sample, this clonotype was seen many times. Germline and junction disagree at one end, which may indicate a read error. The chain joins TRBV4-2 to TRBJ2-4; 10 bases line up with TRBD1. The V gene's germline CDR1 is LGHNA and CDR2 YNFKEQ. This CDR3 spans 17 amino acids. CDR3 DNA: TGTGCCAGCAGCGAAGACAGGGGGCGTGGGTCCAAAAACATTCAGTACTTC. Translated: CASSEDRGRGSKNIQYF.

This clonotype was seen many times. The chain recombines TRBV14 with TRBJ2-3, with no clear D. CDR1 and CDR2 (germline): SGHDN, FVKESK. The CDR3 loop spans 13 amino acids. Trimming took off 0 bases at V and 7 bases at J, with 8 bases between the two ends. The CDR3 DNA follows: TGTGCCAGCAGCCAAGATGTGCAGCATACGCAGTATTTT. Encoded protein: CASSQDVQHTQYF.

This clonotype was observed at least ten times. The chain links TRBV6-2 or TRBV6-3 to TRBJ2-2, with 7 bases identical to TRBD1. The V gene's germline CDR1 is MNHEY and CDR2 SVGEGT. The CDR3 is 15 residues long. With 7 bases clipped from V and 0 bases from J, the junction kept 5 bases outside the gene matches. Here the CDR3 DNA reads TGTGCCAGCACACACAGGGGCACGAACACCGGGGAGCTGTTTTTT. It translates to CASTHRGTNTGELFF.

Many counts were recorded for this clonotype. This chain joins TRBV29-1 and TRBJ2-3, with no clear D. The germline V gene encodes CDR1 SQVTM and CDR2 ANQGSEA. Trimming removed 7 bases at V and 0 bases at J, with 8 bases between. The CDR3 runs 12 residues. The DNA of the CDR3 is TGCAGCGCAGCACGGAGCACAGATACGCAGTATTTT. As protein: CSAARSTDTQYF.

V and J are TRBV6-1 and TRBJ2-2; maybe TRBD1 (6 bases). From germline, CDR1 is MNHNS and CDR2 SASEGT. Trimming left V 4 bases short and J 1 base short, with 10 bases between. This CDR3 has 15 residues. CDR3 loop: CASSARTENTGELFF. The CDR3 bases are TGTGCCAGCAGTGCCCGGACAGAGAACACCGGGGAGCTGTTTTTT.

This clonotype appeared a few times. Here the CDR3 reads CASSLFAGGINEKLFF. The CDR3 coding sequence is TGTGCCAGCAGTTTATTTGCTGGGGGCATTAATGAAAAACTGTTTTTT. The V and J genes are TRBV28 and TRBJ1-4, with a possible D match to TRBD1 (6 bases). The CDR3 is 16 residues long. CDR1 is MDHEN and CDR2 is SYDVKM in the germline V gene. V lost 1 base and J lost 4, with 13 bases in between.

The sample holds a few counts of this clonotype. The chain carries TRBV19 and TRBJ2-7, with D possibly being TRBD1 (6 bases). Per the germline V gene, CDR1 is LNHDA and CDR2 is SQIVND (reference sequence). The length of the CDR3 is 13 residues. Trimming stripped 7 bases from V and 4 bases from J, with 14 bases between. The CDR3 DNA follows: TGTGCCAGTACCGACAGGTGGGGATACGAGCAGTACTTC. Protein product: CASTDRWGYEQYF.

Many counts were recorded for this clonotype. This rearrangement joins TRBV12-3 or TRBV12-4 to TRBJ1-2; weak D call: TRBD1 (5 bases). CDR3 length: 15 amino acids. Trimming left V 4 bases short and J 5 bases short, with 17 bases between. CDR3 sequence: CASSSPGPGVYGYTF. The CDR3 DNA sequence: TGTGCCAGCAGTTCGCCGGGCCCGGGGGTATATGGCTACACCTTC.

This chain links TRBV5-4 with TRBJ1-2, with a tentative D call TRBD1 (5 bases). CDR1 and CDR2 from the germline V gene are SGHNT and YYREEE (reference sequence). This CDR3 is 14 amino acids long. Trimming stripped 0 bases from V and 4 bases from J, with 10 bases between. The CDR3 is CASSLAGQSYGYTF. The CDR3 nucleotides are TGTGCCAGCAGCTTGGCAGGGCAGAGCTATGGCTACACCTTC.

Ten or more counts support this clonotype. The chain links TRBV5-1 to TRBJ2-1; TRBD1 aligns across 10 bases. This CDR3 has 15 amino acids. V was clipped by 2 bases and J by 4 bases; unmatched bases: 3. Germline V gene lookup returns CDR1 SGHRS and CDR2 YFSETQ. The CDR3 reads CASSFGDRGYNEQFF. Here the CDR3 DNA reads TGCGCCAGCAGCTTTGGGGACAGGGGTTACAATGAGCAGTTCTTC.

This chain links TRBV4-2 with TRBJ2-3; no clear D. The CDR3 is 12 residues long. Germline-derived CDR1 and CDR2 are LGHNA and YNFKEQ. Trimming stripped 3 bases from V and 7 bases from J, with 8 bases between. Here the CDR3 reads CASSQGRYTQYF. CDR3 nucleotide sequence: TGTGCCAGCAGCCAGGGAAGGTATACGCAGTATTTT.

This clonotype showed up just a few times. The chain carries TRBV5-1 and TRBJ2-3; the D gene is possibly TRBD1 (5 bases). The CDR3 has 15 residues. V was pared by 2 bases and J by 4 bases, with 14 bases between. The germline CDR1 and CDR2 sequences are SGHRS and YFSETQ. The CDR3 nucleotides read TGCGCCAGCAGCTTTTCTCCAGGGAAGGCAGATACGCAGTATTTT. Translated: CASSFSPGKADTQYF.

There are many counts of this clonotype. The chain combines TRBV7-7 with TRBJ2-1; D remains unclear. Per the germline V gene, CDR1 is SSHAT and CDR2 is FNYEAQ (reference sequence). CDR3 length: 16 amino acids. The V end was cut by 1 base, the J end by 0 bases, with 10 bases between. CDR3 bases: TGTGCCAGCAGCTTAGAGACGGCGAGCTCCTACAATGAGCAGTTCTTC. This codes for CASSLETASSYNEQFF. Full variable domain (rest looked up from reference TRBV7-7 and TRBJ2-1): GAGVSQSPRYKVTKRGQDVTLRCDPISSHATLYWYQQALGQGPEFLTYFNYEAQPDKSGLPSDRFSAERPEGSISTLTIQRTEQRDSAMYRCASSLETASSYNEQFFGPGTRLTVL.

CDR3 residues: CASSSPGQGGYIQYF. The CDR3 bases are TGTGCCAGCAGCTCCCCGGGACAGGGAGGATACATTCAGTACTTC. The chain combines TRBV7-2 with TRBJ2-4; TRBD1 matches 9 bases. This CDR3 comprises 15 residues. The V segment lost 4 bases and the J segment 8 bases; nucleotides outside the gene matches: 9. Germline CDR1 and CDR2: SGHTA and FQGNSA.

There are many counts of this clonotype. The chain has TRBV4-1 and TRBJ2-6; D ambiguous. Germline CDR1 is MGHRA and CDR2 is YSYEKL. The CDR3 is 16 residues long. V was trimmed by 0 bases and J by 0 bases, leaving 6 bases between them. The CDR3 here is CASSQEPASGANVLTF. The CDR3 DNA reads TGCGCCAGCAGCCAAGAGCCAGCCTCTGGGGCCAACGTCCTGACTTTC.

This clonotype came up many times. The genes are TRBV5-5 and TRBJ1-1; unclear D gene. CDR1 is SGHKS, CDR2 YYEKEE, per germline (reference sequence). The CDR3 runs 12 residues. The V gene lost 0 bases and the J gene lost 10 bases, with 10 bases spanning the gap. The CDR3 nucleotides read TGTGCCAGCAGCTTGGTCTACGCCGCAGCTTTCTTT. Translation: CASSLVYAAAFF.

The table lists this clonotype with many counts. V usage is TRBV4-1 and J usage is TRBJ2-3, with D tentatively TRBD1 or TRBD2 (6 bases each). CDR1 is MGHRA, CDR2 YSYEKL, per germline. V lost 0 bases, J lost 3 bases, and 19 bases lay in between. This CDR3 spans 18 amino acids. This CDR3 is CASSQDKSVQGRTDTQYF. CDR3 coding DNA: TGCGCCAGCAGCCAAGACAAAAGTGTGCAGGGGAGGACAGATACGCAGTATTTT.

This rearrangement joins TRBV7-2 to TRBJ2-3; possible D gene TRBD2, 5 bases. V was pared by 1 base and J by 6 bases, with 11 bases between. CDR3 length: 14 residues. The germline V gene encodes CDR1 SGHTA and CDR2 FQGNSA. The CDR3 is CASSLVVEADTQYF. DNA of the CDR3: TGTGCCAGCAGCTTAGTTGTGGAGGCGGATACGCAGTATTTT.

The sample holds many counts of this clonotype. The rearrangement links TRBV20-1 to TRBJ2-1; 12 positions agree with TRBD1. V lost 0 bases, J lost 9 bases, and 9 bases stayed unmatched. Germline loops: CDR1 DFQATT, CDR2 SNEGSKA (reference sequence). The CDR3 spans 16 residues. CDR3: CSARENAGTGGGEQFF. The CDR3 nucleotides read TGCAGTGCTAGAGAGAATGCCGGGACAGGGGGCGGTGAGCAGTTCTTC.

In its sample, this clonotype was seen a few times. The chain has TRBV9 and TRBJ2-7, with 8 bases lining up with TRBD1. V lost 3 bases, J lost 5 bases, and 4 bases stayed unmatched. Germline lookup yields CDR1 SGDLS and CDR2 YYNGEE. The CDR3 sequence is 13 residues long. CDR3 amino acids: CASSARTGNEQYF. The CDR3 DNA follows: TGTGCCAGCAGCGCTCGGACAGGGAACGAGCAGTACTTC.

The gene calls are TRBV5-1 and TRBJ1-1; D is uncertain. Trimming stripped 5 bases from V and 0 bases from J, with 11 bases between. Germline CDR1 and CDR2: SGHRS and YFSETQ. The CDR3 has 14 amino acids. Written as DNA, the CDR3 is TGCGCCAGCAGGTTTATAGAACTGAACACTGAAGCTTTCTTT. Its protein product is CASRFIELNTEAFF.

This clonotype has ten or more counts. V is TRBV28 and J is TRBJ2-1; 10 nucleotides line up with TRBD1. Germline loops: CDR1 MDHEN, CDR2 SYDVKM. This CDR3 is built from 15 residues. Germline trimming cut 7 bases from V and 7 bases from J; bases unmatched to any gene: 10. CDR3 sequence: CASTSGTGAANEQFF. DNA of the CDR3: TGTGCCAGCACATCCGGGACAGGGGCCGCAAATGAGCAGTTCTTC.

This clonotype was detected many times. The gene calls are TRBV11-2 and TRBJ2-4, with D perhaps assigned TRBD1 or TRBD2 (6 bases each). From germline, CDR1 is SGHAT and CDR2 FQNNGV. Trimming left V 2 bases short and J 0 bases short, with 8 bases between. The CDR3 is 15 amino acids. CDR3 DNA: TGTGCCAGCAGCTTAAGGGGGGCAGCCAAAAACATTCAGTACTTC. Amino acid sequence: CASSLRGAAKNIQYF.